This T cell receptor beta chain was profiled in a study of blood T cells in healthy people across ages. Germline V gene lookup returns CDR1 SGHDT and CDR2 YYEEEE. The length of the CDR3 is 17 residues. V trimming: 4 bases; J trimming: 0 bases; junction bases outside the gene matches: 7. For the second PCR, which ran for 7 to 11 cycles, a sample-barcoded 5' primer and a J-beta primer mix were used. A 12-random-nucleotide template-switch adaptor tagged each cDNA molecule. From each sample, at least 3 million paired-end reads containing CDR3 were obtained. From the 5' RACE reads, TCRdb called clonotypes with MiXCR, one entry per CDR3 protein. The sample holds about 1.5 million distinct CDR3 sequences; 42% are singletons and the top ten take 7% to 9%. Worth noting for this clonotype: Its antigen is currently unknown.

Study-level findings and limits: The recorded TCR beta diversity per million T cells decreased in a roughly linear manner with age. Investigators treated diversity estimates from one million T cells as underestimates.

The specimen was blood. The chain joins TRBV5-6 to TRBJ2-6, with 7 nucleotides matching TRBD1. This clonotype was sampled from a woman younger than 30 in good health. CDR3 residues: CASSPRQGLSGANVLTF. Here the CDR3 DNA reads TGTGCCAGCAGCCCAAGACAGGGCCTCTCTGGGGCCAACGTCCTGACTTTC.